These 25 T cell receptor beta chains originate from one sample sequenced in a study of identical twins. TCRdb fed the 5' RACE reads into MiXCR, producing one record per CDR3 protein. The data show about 240,000 distinct CDR3 sequences, with roughly a tenth seen just once and over 8% held by the top ten. Sequenced input: memory T cells sorted from blood. These receptors originate from a man between 45 and 60 years old in good health.

This clonotype has at least ten counts. This chain connects TRBV4-3 to TRBJ1-2; 7 bases map to TRBD1. V was clipped by 1 base and J by 6 bases; unmatched bases: 8. The CDR3 sequence is 15 residues long. Germline V gene sequence: CDR1 LGHNA, CDR2 YSLEER. The CDR3 protein is CASSQGRGGRDGYTF. The CDR3 DNA follows: TGCGCCAGCAGCCAAGGGCGAGGGGGCCGTGATGGCTACACCTTC.

This clonotype was seen many times. The CDR3 loop is CASSPGQALRNEQYF. CDR3 coding DNA: TGTGCCAGCTCACCCGGACAGGCCCTTAGGAACGAGCAGTACTTC. The gene calls are TRBV18 and TRBJ2-7; 7 bases line up with TRBD1. Looked up from germline, CDR1 is KGHSH and CDR2 is LQKENI. J lost 5 bases, V lost 3 bases, and 10 bases had no gene match. This CDR3 contains 15 residues.

This clonotype was seen at least ten times. The chain combines TRBV20-1 with TRBJ2-1; D assignment may be TRBD1 or TRBD2 (6 bases each). CDR3 length: 11 amino acids. Looked up from germline, CDR1 is DFQATT and CDR2 is SNEGSKA (reference sequence). V dropped 3 bases and J dropped 15 bases, with 15 bases sitting between them. In DNA, the CDR3 is TGCAGTGCTAGGGACAGACTAGAACGGTTCTTC. It encodes CSARDRLERFF.

The sample holds a few counts of this clonotype. The rearrangement uses TRBV9 and TRBJ2-3; D gene ambiguous. The germline V gene encodes CDR1 SGDLS and CDR2 YYNGEE. This CDR3 region has 15 residues. V lost 0 bases to trimming and J lost 4 bases, with 12 bases between them. The CDR3 region has the DNA TGTGCCAGCAGCGTAGTGGGGTCGCTCCCAGATACGCAGTATTTT. Protein product: CASSVVGSLPDTQYF.

This clonotype was counted a few times. A read error may be the cause here, since a much bigger clone is one base away. The genes are TRBV25-1 and TRBJ2-3, with TRBD2 identical over 7 bases. The CDR3 spans 12 residues. Per germline, CDR1 MGHDK and CDR2 SYGVNS. Unmatched junction bases numbered 6, after V lost 8 bases and J lost 7 bases. The chain's CDR3 is CASPGAGHTQYF. In DNA form, the CDR3 reads TGTGCCAGCCCCGGAGCGGGGCATACGCAGTATTTT.

For this clonotype: Given a much more abundant clone one base away, this may be a read error. The chain carries TRBV2 and TRBJ1-5; no clear D gene. CDR1 is SNHLY and CDR2 is FYNNEI in the germline V gene. Deletions cut 1 base from V and 11 bases from J, with 9 bases between. This CDR3 contains 12 residues. CDR3: CASSEGAGSQHF. CDR3 DNA sequence: TGTGCCAGCAGTGAAGGCGCGGGGTCCCAGCATTTT.

The chain employs TRBV12-3 or TRBV12-4 and TRBJ1-1; D is undetermined. This CDR3 spans 11 amino acids. The V and J ends lost 4 bases and 8 bases respectively, with 8 bases between them. The CDR3 sequence: CASSSHREAFF. The CDR3, as DNA: TGTGCCAGCAGTTCGCACAGAGAAGCTTTCTTT.

This sequence joins TRBV23-1 and TRBJ2-6, with D possibly matching TRBD1 (6 bases). TRBV23-1 is treated as an ORF (open reading frame) with a function not yet certain. This CDR3 spans 23 amino acids. V dropped 0 bases and J dropped 0 bases, with 27 bases sitting between them. The CDR3 DNA reads as TGCGCCAGCAGTCAATCGGGGCTTAATCCCTCAGCAGGGGATTCCTCTGGGGCCAACGTCCTGACTTTC. Its translation: CASSQSGLNPSAGDSSGANVLTF.

The rearrangement joins TRBV18 to TRBJ1-1; the match to TRBD1 covers 8 bases. V dropped 0 bases and J dropped 5; count of bases not matched to a gene: 5. The CDR3 runs 15 residues. The V gene's germline CDR1 is KGHSH and CDR2 LQKENI. The CDR3 region has the DNA TGTGCCAGCTCACCACCAGGACAGGGAAGGACTGAAGCTTTCTTT. Protein sequence: CASSPPGQGRTEAFF.

This sequence joins TRBV6-2 or TRBV6-3 and TRBJ2-7, with no clear D. CDR1 is MNHEY and CDR2 is SVGEGT in the germline V gene. This CDR3 comprises 13 residues. The V end was cut by 7 bases, the J end by 3 bases, with 13 bases between. The CDR3 DNA reads TGTGCCAGCAAAGCGCCGGCCCTCTACGAGCAGTACTTC. The encoded protein is CASKAPALYEQYF.

This clonotype was observed many times. This chain joins TRBV15 and TRBJ2-3; D ambiguous. V was clipped by 4 bases and J by 0 bases, with 8 bases between them. Looked up from germline, CDR1 is LNHNV and CDR2 is YYDKDF (reference sequence). The CDR3 has 14 residues. The CDR3 coding sequence is TGTGCCACCAGCACTTCTCTTAGCACAGATACGCAGTATTTT. Encoded protein: CATSTSLSTDTQYF. Supplemented by reference TRBV15 and TRBJ2-3, the full variable domain reads DAMVIQNPRYQVTQFGKPVTLSCSQTLNHNVMYWYQQKSSQAPKLLFHYYDKDFNNEADTPDNFQSRRPNTSFCFLDIRSPGLGDTAMYLCATSTSLSTDTQYFGPGTRLTVL.

In its sample, this clonotype was seen many times. The J gene is TRBJ1-5, the V gene TRBV20-1; D remains unclear. CDR1 and CDR2 from the germline V gene are DFQATT and SNEGSKA (reference sequence). Trimming pared 0 bases from V and 1 base from J, leaving 10 bases between. CDR3 length: 15 amino acids. CDR3 nucleotides: TGCAGTGCTAGAGAGGGCAGTTTCAGCAATCAGCCCCAGCATTTT. Protein: CSAREGSFSNQPQHF.

V is TRBV20-1 and J is TRBJ2-5; 7 bases line up with TRBD1. The CDR3 sequence is 15 residues long. V lost 3 bases, J lost 1 base, and 8 bases stayed unmatched. Germline CDR1 is DFQATT and CDR2 is SNEGSKA (reference sequence). The CDR3 region is CSASALRDSQETQYF. The CDR3 DNA sequence: TGCAGTGCTAGCGCTCTCCGGGACAGCCAAGAGACCCAGTACTTC.

In its sample, this clonotype was seen many times. V is TRBV5-1 and J is TRBJ1-1; 7 bases align to TRBD1. There are 14 residues in the CDR3. Per germline, CDR1 SGHRS and CDR2 YFSETQ. V was pared by 5 bases and J by 5 bases, with 9 bases of the junction left unmatched. As DNA, the CDR3 is TGCGCCAGCAGATACCAGACAGGGATAACTGAAGCTTTCTTT. It is translated as CASRYQTGITEAFF.

This clonotype occurred a few times. The V call is TRBV3-1, the J call TRBJ2-5; 10 nucleotides align to TRBD2. Germline-derived CDR1 and CDR2 are LGHDT and YNNKEL (reference sequence). This CDR3 has 17 residues. Trimming cost V 0 bases and J 3 bases; bases outside gene matches: 7. The CDR3 region has the DNA TGTGCCAGCAGCCAAGAAGTTACTAGCGGGGTGGAAGAGACCCAGTACTTC. This gives the protein CASSQEVTSGVEETQYF.

This clonotype was detected only a few times. CDR3 loop: CASSKPLHSNQPQHF. CDR3 nucleotides: TGTGCCAGCAGTAAACCCTTACATAGCAATCAGCCCCAGCATTTT. The chain uses TRBV6-2 or TRBV6-3 and TRBJ1-5; D not certain. Trimming shortened V by 5 bases and J by 0 bases, and 11 bases separated the two germline ends. CDR1 MNHEY and CDR2 SVGEGT come from the germline V gene. The CDR3 consists of 15 residues.

This clonotype has a handful of counts. The V call is TRBV29-1, the J call TRBJ1-2; TRBD1 matches at 9 bases. V dropped 3 bases and J dropped 6; count of bases not matched to a gene: 5. Germline CDR1 is SQVTM and CDR2 is ANQGSEA. CDR3 length: 13 residues. CDR3 amino acids: CSVDRQGVDGYTF. The CDR3 DNA reads TGCAGCGTTGATCGACAGGGGGTGGATGGCTACACCTTC.

This clonotype showed up just a few times. V usage is TRBV3-1 and J usage is TRBJ1-5; D remains unclear. The CDR3 runs 14 residues. Between the trimmed V and J ends, which lost 1 base and 1 base, there was a span of 5 bases. Germline lookup yields CDR1 LGHDT and CDR2 YNNKEL (reference sequence). Written as DNA, the CDR3 is TGTGCCAGCAGCCAAGTGGCCAGCAATCAGCCCCAGCATTTT. Translated: CASSQVASNQPQHF.

This clonotype was recorded many times. The J gene is TRBJ2-3, the V gene TRBV2; possible D gene TRBD2, 5 bases. Germline values: CDR1 SNHLY, CDR2 FYNNEI. The CDR3 is 12 amino acids. Trimming removed 4 bases at V and 6 bases at J, with 8 bases between. CDR3 protein: CASSVDYDTQYF. For the CDR3, the DNA is TGTGCCAGCAGTGTAGACTACGATACGCAGTATTTT.

This clonotype was seen many times. This chain links TRBV27 with TRBJ2-3, with 11 bases fitting TRBD2. This CDR3 is built from 13 residues. Germline CDR1 MNHEY, CDR2 SMNVEV (reference sequence). J gave up 5 bases and V 6 bases, and 1 base lay outside the gene matches. The CDR3 sequence: CASSGLAGDTQYF. The CDR3 DNA sequence: TGTGCCAGCAGCGGACTAGCGGGAGATACGCAGTATTTT.

The chain is built from TRBV7-2 and TRBJ2-2; D unresolved. Trimming took off 5 bases at V and 4 bases at J, with 11 bases between the two ends. CDR1 is SGHTA and CDR2 is FQGNSA in the germline V gene. The CDR3 totals 14 residues. The CDR3 loop reads CASSPIESTGELFF. CDR3 sequence (DNA): TGTGCCAGCAGCCCAATTGAGAGCACCGGGGAGCTGTTTTTT.

Ten or more counts support this clonotype. The chain uses TRBV24-1 and TRBJ2-2; D not certain. This CDR3 has 14 amino acids. Looked up from germline, CDR1 is KGHDR and CDR2 is SFDVKD. The V end was cut by 0 bases, the J end by 5 bases, with 6 bases between. Here the CDR3 DNA reads TGTGCCACCAGTGATTTGATGGGAACCGGGGAGCTGTTTTTT. This encodes CATSDLMGTGELFF.

This rearrangement joins TRBV12-3 or TRBV12-4 to TRBJ2-5; 16 bases are a match to TRBD2. After removal of 6 bases from V and 4 bases from J, the junction contained 11 bases not matched to a gene. The CDR3 is made up of 18 amino acids. The DNA of the CDR3 is TGTGCCAGCAGCACCGGGACTAGCGGGAGGGGGTCGGGAGAGACCCAGTACTTC. Amino acid sequence: CASSTGTSGRGSGETQYF.

Here the CDR3 reads CASSRPTGATYEQYF. CDR3 nucleotides: TGTGCCAGCAGCCGTCCCACAGGGGCCACCTACGAGCAGTACTTC. This chain connects TRBV7-9 to TRBJ2-7; 7 bases line up with TRBD1. Unmatched junction bases numbered 9, after V lost 5 bases and J lost 2 bases. CDR1 and CDR2 from the germline V gene are SEHNR and FQNEAQ (reference sequence). There are 15 residues in the CDR3.

This clonotype was recorded many times. V usage is TRBV20-1 and J usage is TRBJ2-1; unclear D gene. V shed 2 bases and J shed 3 bases, with 14 bases lying between them. Germline CDR1 and CDR2: DFQATT and SNEGSKA (reference sequence). The CDR3 has 15 amino acids. The CDR3 DNA reads TGCAGTGCTAGATCGCGCTCGGACCGCTACAATGAGCAGTTCTTC. This gives the protein CSARSRSDRYNEQFF.